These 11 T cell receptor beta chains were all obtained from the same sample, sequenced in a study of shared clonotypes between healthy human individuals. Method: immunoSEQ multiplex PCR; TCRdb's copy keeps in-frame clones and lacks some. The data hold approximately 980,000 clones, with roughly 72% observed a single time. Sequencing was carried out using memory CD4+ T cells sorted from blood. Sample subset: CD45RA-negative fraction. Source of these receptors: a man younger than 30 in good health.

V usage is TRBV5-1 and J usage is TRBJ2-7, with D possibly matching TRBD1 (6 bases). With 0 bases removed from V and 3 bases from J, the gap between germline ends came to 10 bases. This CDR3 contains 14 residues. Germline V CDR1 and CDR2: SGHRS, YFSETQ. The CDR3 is CASSLEPTGYEQYF. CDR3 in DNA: TGCGCCAGCAGCTTGGAACCGACAGGCTACGAGCAGTACTTC.

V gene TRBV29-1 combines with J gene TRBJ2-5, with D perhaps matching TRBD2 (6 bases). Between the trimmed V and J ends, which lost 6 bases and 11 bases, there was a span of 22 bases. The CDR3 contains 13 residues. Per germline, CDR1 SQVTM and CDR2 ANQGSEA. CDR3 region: CSVLGLPSWEQYF. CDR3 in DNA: TGCAGCGTGCTGGGACTCCCCAGTTGGGAGCAGTACTTC.

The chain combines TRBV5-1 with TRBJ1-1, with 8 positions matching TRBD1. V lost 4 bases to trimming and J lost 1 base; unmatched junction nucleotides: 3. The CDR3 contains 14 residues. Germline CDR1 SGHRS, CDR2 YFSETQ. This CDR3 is CASSHDRGNTEAFF. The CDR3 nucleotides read TGCGCCAGCAGCCACGACAGGGGGAACACTGAAGCTTTCTTT.

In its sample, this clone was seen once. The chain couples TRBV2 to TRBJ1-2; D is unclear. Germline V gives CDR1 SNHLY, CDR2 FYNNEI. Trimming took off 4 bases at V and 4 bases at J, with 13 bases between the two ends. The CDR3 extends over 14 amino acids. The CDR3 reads CASSALMSLYGYTF. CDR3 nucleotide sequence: TGTGCCAGCAGTGCCCTTATGTCCCTCTATGGCTACACCTTC.

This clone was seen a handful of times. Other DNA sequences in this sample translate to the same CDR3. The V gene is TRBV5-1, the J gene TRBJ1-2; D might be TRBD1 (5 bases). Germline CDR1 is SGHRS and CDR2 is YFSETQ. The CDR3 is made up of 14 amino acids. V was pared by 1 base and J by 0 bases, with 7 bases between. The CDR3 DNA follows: TGCGCCAGCAGCTTGCAGGGAACTAACTATGGCTACACCTTC. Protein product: CASSLQGTNYGYTF.

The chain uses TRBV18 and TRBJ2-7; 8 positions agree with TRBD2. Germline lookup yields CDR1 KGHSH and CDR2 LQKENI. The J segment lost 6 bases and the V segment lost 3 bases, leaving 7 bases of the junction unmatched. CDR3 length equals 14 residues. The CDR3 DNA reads TGTGCCAGCTCACCGCCCGGGACTAGTCCCGAGCAGTACTTC. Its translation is CASSPPGTSPEQYF.

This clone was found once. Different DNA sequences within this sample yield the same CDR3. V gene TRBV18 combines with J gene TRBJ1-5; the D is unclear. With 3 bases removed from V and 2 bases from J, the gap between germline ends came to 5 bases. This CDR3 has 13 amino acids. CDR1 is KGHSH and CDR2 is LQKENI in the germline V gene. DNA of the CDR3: TGTGCCAGCTCACCCGACGGCAATCAGCCCCAGCATTTT. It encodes CASSPDGNQPQHF.

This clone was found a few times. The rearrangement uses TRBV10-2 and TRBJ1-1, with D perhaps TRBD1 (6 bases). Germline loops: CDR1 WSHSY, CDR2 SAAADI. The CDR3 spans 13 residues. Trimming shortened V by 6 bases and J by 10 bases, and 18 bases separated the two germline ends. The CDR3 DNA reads TGCGCCAGCAGCCAGACAGGATATGAGGGAGCTTTCTTT. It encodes CASSQTGYEGAFF.

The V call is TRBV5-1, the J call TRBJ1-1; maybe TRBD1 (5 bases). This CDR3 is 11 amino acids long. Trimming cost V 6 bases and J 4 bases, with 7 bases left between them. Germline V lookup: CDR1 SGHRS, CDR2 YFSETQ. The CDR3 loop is CASKGSTEAFF. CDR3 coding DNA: TGCGCCAGCAAGGGGAGCACTGAAGCTTTCTTT.

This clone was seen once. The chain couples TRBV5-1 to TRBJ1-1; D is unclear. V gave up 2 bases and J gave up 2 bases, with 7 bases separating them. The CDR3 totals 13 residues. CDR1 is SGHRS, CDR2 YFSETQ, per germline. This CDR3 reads CASSFDGNTEAFF. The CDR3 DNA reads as TGCGCCAGCAGCTTTGACGGTAACACTGAAGCTTTCTTT.

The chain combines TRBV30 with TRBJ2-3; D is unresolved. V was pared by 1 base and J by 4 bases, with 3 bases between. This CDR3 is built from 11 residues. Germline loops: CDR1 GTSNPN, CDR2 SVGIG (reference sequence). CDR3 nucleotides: TGTGCCTGGAGTGGGTCAGATACGCAGTATTTT. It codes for CAWSGSDTQYF.